Listed here are 12 T cell receptor beta chains from one sample, sequenced in a study of blood T cells in healthy people across ages. PCR was performed a second time for roughly 7 to 12 cycles using a sample-barcoded 5' primer and a J-beta primer mix. TCRdb reanalysed the 5' RACE reads using MiXCR and keeps one entry per CDR3 protein. The repertoire has about 780,000 distinct CDR3 sequences, about 26% of them found once; the top ten carry around 2.9%. These data were also filed under a second study, of T cells of mothers and their children.

Sequenced: blood. These receptors were collected from a boy between 5 and 17 years old in good health.

The rearrangement uses TRBV20-1 and TRBJ2-3; D not resolved. Per the germline V gene, CDR1 is DFQATT and CDR2 is SNEGSKA (reference sequence). This CDR3 region has 14 residues. The germline V and J ends were trimmed by 6 bases and 1 base, with 14 bases remaining between them. The CDR3 coding sequence is TGCAGTGCCGTCCCTCCGACTGGCACAGATACGCAGTATTTT. This gives the protein CSAVPPTGTDTQYF.

This clonotype was detected only a few times. The V and J genes are TRBV2 and TRBJ1-2; D is possibly TRBD1 (5 bases). CDR3 length: 11 residues. V was shortened by 9 bases and J by 7 bases, with 12 bases between the two germline ends. Looked up from germline, CDR1 is SNHLY and CDR2 is FYNNEI. For the CDR3, the DNA is TGTGCCAGTGGACAACTCGGTGGCTACACCTTC. Translation gives CASGQLGGYTF.

About this clonotype itself: A much larger clone lies one base from this, so it may be a read error. DNA of the CDR3: TGTGCCAGCAGCTTAAGGTACCAAGAGACCCAGTACTTC. Encoded protein: CASSLRYQETQYF. This rearrangement joins TRBV11-2 to TRBJ2-5; D call uncertain. Per the germline V gene, CDR1 is SGHAT and CDR2 is FQNNGV. CDR3 length: 13 amino acids. V shed 2 bases and J shed 0 bases, with 4 bases lying between them.

The chain recombines TRBV12-1 with TRBJ1-2; the table calls TRBD1, which could not be checked here. TRBV12-1 is a known pseudogene. The CDR3 extends over 13 amino acids. CDR3 region: CASSFQGSHGYTF. The CDR3, as DNA: TGTGCCAGCAGCTTCCAGGGTTCCCATGGCTACACCTTC.

The chain links TRBV6-5 to TRBJ2-2; no clear D. The V gene's germline CDR1 is MNHEY and CDR2 SVGAGI. This CDR3 contains 13 residues. V gave up 6 bases and J gave up 0 bases, with 5 bases separating them. The CDR3 here is CASSRSNTGELFF. The CDR3 DNA reads TGTGCCAGCAGCCGGTCGAACACCGGGGAGCTGTTTTTT.

This rearrangement joins TRBV6-1 to TRBJ2-7; the D gene is possibly TRBD1 (6 bases). There are 15 residues in the CDR3. Germline loops: CDR1 MNHNS, CDR2 SASEGT. Between the trimmed V and J ends, which lost 5 bases and 3 bases, there was a span of 17 bases. This CDR3 reads CASSLSGTFFYEQYF. The CDR3 DNA reads TGTGCCAGCAGTCTATCCGGGACATTTTTCTACGAGCAGTACTTC.

For the CDR3, the DNA is TGCAGTGCCAGTTCTATCCTCTCCTACAATGAGCAGTTCTTC. It codes for CSASSILSYNEQFF. The genes are TRBV20-1 and TRBJ2-1; D ambiguous. The CDR3 totals 14 residues. V lost 6 bases to trimming and J lost 0 bases, with 12 bases between them. The germline V gene encodes CDR1 DFQATT and CDR2 SNEGSKA (reference sequence).

Here the CDR3 reads CASSTGLRYGYTF. The CDR3 DNA follows: TGTGCCAGCAGTACAGGGCTTAGGTATGGCTACACCTTC. The chain uses TRBV12-3 or TRBV12-4 and TRBJ1-2; D is possibly TRBD1 (6 bases). The CDR3 covers 13 residues. With 5 bases removed from V and 5 bases from J, the gap between germline ends came to 12 bases.

Only a few counts were recorded for this clonotype. The rearrangement uses TRBV24-1 and TRBJ2-7; no clear D. CDR3 length: 12 residues. Trimming stripped 2 bases from V and 7 bases from J, with 8 bases between. The germline V gene encodes CDR1 KGHDR and CDR2 SFDVKD. CDR3: CATSDSPGEQYF. In nucleotides, the CDR3 is TGTGCCACCAGTGATTCACCCGGGGAGCAGTACTTC.

The V call is TRBV10-3, the J call TRBJ2-7, with a possible D match to TRBD1 (5 bases). This CDR3 has 14 residues. Germline V gene data show CDR1 as ENHRY and CDR2 as SYGVKD. V was cut by 3 bases and J by 1 base, with 10 bases left in between. As DNA, the CDR3 is TGTGCCATCAGTGACAGGGCGGCTTCCTACGAGCAGTACTTC. The encoded protein is CAISDRAASYEQYF.

This chain connects TRBV3-1 to TRBJ2-5; 8 positions agree with TRBD2. Losses at the gene ends were 4 bases for V and 5 bases for J; bases not matched to a gene: 6. The germline CDR1 and CDR2 sequences are LGHDT and YNNKEL (reference sequence). The CDR3 runs to 14 residues. This CDR3 is CASSPRLAPETQYF. CDR3 DNA: TGTGCCAGCAGCCCCAGACTAGCGCCGGAGACCCAGTACTTC.

This clonotype was found many times. The genes are TRBV29-1 and TRBJ2-5; 10 bases line up with TRBD1. CDR1 is SQVTM, CDR2 ANQGSEA, per germline. The V and J ends lost 7 bases and 5 bases, in that order; junction bases with no gene match: 28. The CDR3 extends over 20 amino acids. The CDR3 region has the DNA TGCAGCGCAGGAGGGGTTTGGGGACAGGGGATAGACGGGACATCGGAGACCCAGTACTTC. Translation gives CSAGGVWGQGIDGTSETQYF. Supplemented by reference TRBV29-1 and TRBJ2-5, the full variable domain reads SAVISQKPSRDICQRGTSLTIQCQVDSQVTMMFWYRQQPGQSLTLIATANQGSEATYESGFVIDKFPISRPNLTFSTLTVSNMSPEDSSIYLCSAGGVWGQGIDGTSETQYFGPGTRLLVL.